A single sample is the source of the 25 T cell receptor beta chains below, sequenced in a study of post-analysis software for immune sequencing data. General study results and limits: Patients used about five TRBV segments, including TRBV5-6, TRBV5-1 and TRBV20-1, more often than controls.

These receptors' antigens are unknown. Libraries were made from TCR beta cDNA, and they carried unique molecular identifiers. TCRdb re-called the PCR reads through MiXCR, storing one row per CDR3 protein. This sample has 820,000 or so distinct CDR3 sequences, with 53% found just once. Sample: blood. The receptors derive from a girl aged 5-17 years with multiple sclerosis.

V is TRBV29-1 and J is TRBJ1-2, with a weak D call TRBD1 (6 bases). Trimming left V 6 bases short and J 8 bases short, with 16 bases between. CDR1 and CDR2 from the germline V gene are SQVTM and ANQGSEA. There are 12 residues in the CDR3. The CDR3 region is CSVQGRAEGYTF. The CDR3 DNA follows: TGCAGCGTACAGGGTCGGGCAGAAGGCTACACCTTC.

In its sample, this clonotype was seen a few times. The rearrangement uses TRBV12-3 or TRBV12-4 and TRBJ2-7, with no clear D. Judging by the DNA end, TRBJ2-5 fits better; the J call may be wrong. This CDR3 has 13 residues. In DNA form, the CDR3 reads TGTGCCAGCAGTTGGGCAGTGGAAAAGACCCAGTACTTC. This gives the protein CASSWAVEKTQYF.

The chain recombines TRBV6-6 with TRBJ1-1, with 8 nucleotides matching TRBD1. Germline CDR1 reads MNHNY; CDR2 reads SVGAGI (reference sequence). The CDR3 has 13 amino acids. V lost 5 bases and J lost 11; bases outside the gene matches: 10. This chain's CDR3 is CASSHPTGVWAFF. Here the CDR3 DNA reads TGTGCCAGCAGTCACCCGACAGGGGTATGGGCTTTCTTT.

The genes are TRBV5-1 and TRBJ1-2; D not certain. Germline CDR1 is SGHRS and CDR2 is YFSETQ. V lost 0 bases and J lost 8, with 14 bases in between. The CDR3 sequence is 14 residues long. The CDR3 sequence is CASSLVRPQEGYTF. CDR3 nucleotide sequence: TGCGCCAGCAGCTTGGTTCGGCCCCAGGAGGGCTACACCTTC.

The V and J genes are TRBV7-9 and TRBJ1-5; D call uncertain. Germline V gene lookup returns CDR1 SEHNR and CDR2 FQNEAQ (reference sequence). The CDR3 is made up of 15 amino acids. The V end lost 3 bases, the J end lost 2 bases, and 11 bases lay between the germline ends. The CDR3 DNA reads TGTGCCAGCAGCTTCGGGGAAAGCGGCAATCAGCCCCAGCATTTT. This encodes CASSFGESGNQPQHF.

This clonotype has only a few counts. The chain combines TRBV9 with TRBJ2-7; D call uncertain. The CDR3 runs 14 residues. Trimming pared 0 bases from V and 0 bases from J, leaving 7 bases between. Germline V gives CDR1 SGDLS, CDR2 YYNGEE. CDR3 in DNA: TGTGCCAGCAGCGTAGGCGTCAGCTCCTACGAGCAGTACTTC. Amino acids: CASSVGVSSYEQYF.

The V call is TRBV12-3 or TRBV12-4, the J call TRBJ2-5; TRBD1 matches 7 bases. The CDR3 covers 15 residues. The trim removed 4 bases at V and 4 bases at J, leaving 9 bases unmatched. The CDR3 here is CASSWNRGGRETQYF. The CDR3 DNA reads TGTGCCAGCAGTTGGAACAGGGGCGGGCGAGAGACCCAGTACTTC.

This chain joins TRBV4-1 and TRBJ1-2; tentatively, D is TRBD1 (5 bases). Looked up from germline, CDR1 is MGHRA and CDR2 is YSYEKL. Trimming took off 4 bases at V and 4 bases at J, with 13 bases between the two ends. The CDR3 sequence is 14 residues long. The CDR3 sequence: CASSPEGLGYGYTF. The CDR3 DNA is TGCGCCAGCAGCCCCGAGGGGCTCGGCTATGGCTACACCTTC.

The chain couples TRBV7-2 to TRBJ2-4, with D possibly TRBD2 on 6 matching bases. The end of the DNA fits TRBJ2-7 better, so the J call may be wrong. CDR3 length: 15 residues. Germline V lookup: CDR1 SGHTA, CDR2 FQGNSA. The CDR3 sequence: CASSIRRDLAYEQYF. The CDR3 DNA reads TGTGCCAGCAGCATCCGGAGGGACTTAGCCTACGAGCAGTACTTC.

The gene calls are TRBV7-9 and TRBJ2-1, with 9 bases aligning to TRBD2. Germline values: CDR1 SEHNR, CDR2 FQNEAQ (reference sequence). The CDR3 spans 14 residues. V dropped 0 bases and J dropped 8; count of bases not matched to a gene: 2. CDR3 amino acids: CASSLAGTSYEQFF. The DNA for the CDR3 is TGTGCCAGCAGCTTAGCCGGGACTAGCTATGAGCAGTTCTTC. Using reference TRBV7-9 and TRBJ2-1 for the parts outside the CDR3, the full variable domain is DTGVSQNPRHKITKRGQNVTFRCDPISEHNRLYWYRQTLGQGPEFLTYFQNEAQLEKSRLLSDRFSAERPKGSFSTLEIQRTEQGDSAMYLCASSLAGTSYEQFFGPGTRLTVL.

Of note for this clonotype: The junction departs from germline at one end; a sequencing error may be responsible. This rearrangement joins TRBV5-6 to TRBJ2-3; D gene unclear. CDR1 and CDR2 (germline): SGHDT, YYEEEE. The CDR3 has 16 residues. In DNA form, the CDR3 reads TGTGCCAGCAGCTTTAGGGCATCCGGGCCCCCAGATGCGCAGTATTTT. Translating gives CASSFRASGPPDAQYF.

V usage is TRBV29-1 and J usage is TRBJ2-2, with 9 bases that match TRBD1. Germline V gene sequence: CDR1 SQVTM, CDR2 ANQGSEA. This CDR3 has 13 amino acids. Trimming removed 6 bases from V and 4 bases from J; junction bases left unmatched: 3. The CDR3 sequence: CSVTDRGTGELFF. In nucleotides, the CDR3 is TGCAGCGTCACGGACAGGGGCACCGGGGAGCTGTTTTTT.

This sequence joins TRBV9 and TRBJ1-2, with 7 bases fitting TRBD1. This CDR3 has 14 amino acids. Trimming removed 4 bases from V and 12 bases from J; junction bases left unmatched: 15. Per germline, CDR1 SGDLS and CDR2 YYNGEE. CDR3 region: CASSTDRAIGFHTF. The CDR3 bases are TGTGCCAGCAGCACAGACAGGGCCATAGGTTTTCACACCTTC. The full variable domain, completed using reference TRBV9 and TRBJ1-2, is DSGVTQTPKHLITATGQRVTLRCSPRSGDLSVYWYQQSLDQGLQFLIQYYNGEERAKGNILERFSAQQFPDLHSELNLSSLELGDSALYFCASSTDRAIGFHTFGSGTRLTVV.

The chain has TRBV7-9 and TRBJ2-5; D is unresolved. V lost 0 bases, J lost 5 bases, and 10 bases lay in between. Germline values: CDR1 SEHNR, CDR2 FQNEAQ (reference sequence). The CDR3 loop spans 14 amino acids. The CDR3 reads CASSLASPGETQYF. CDR3 bases: TGTGCCAGCAGCTTAGCGTCTCCCGGGGAGACCCAGTACTTC.

This clonotype occurred once. The gene calls are TRBV10-3 and TRBJ2-1; TRBD2 agrees at 16 bases. V was clipped by 6 bases and J by 1 base; unmatched bases: 6. Germline loops: CDR1 ENHRY, CDR2 SYGVKD. The CDR3 contains 18 residues. The CDR3 DNA reads TGTGCCATCAGCGGGACTAGCGGGAGGGCCAAATCCTACAATGAGCAGTTCTTC. It is translated as CAISGTSGRAKSYNEQFF.

This clonotype was recorded only once. The V gene is TRBV27, the J gene TRBJ1-5; D is perhaps TRBD1 (6 bases). The germline V gene encodes CDR1 MNHEY and CDR2 SMNVEV (reference sequence). This CDR3 contains 16 residues. Between the trimmed V and J ends, which lost 3 bases and 4 bases, there was a span of 16 bases. The CDR3 region is CASSFARGGPNQPQHF. The CDR3, as DNA: TGTGCCAGCAGTTTTGCCAGGGGTGGACCTAATCAGCCCCAGCATTTT.

In nucleotides, the CDR3 is TGCGCCAGCAGCTTGGTCGGCGGGATGAACACCGGGGAGCTGTTTTTT. As protein: CASSLVGGMNTGELFF. The chain joins TRBV5-1 to TRBJ2-2; a weak D match, TRBD2 (6 bases). This CDR3 spans 16 amino acids. Between the trimmed V and J ends, which lost 0 bases and 1 base, there was a span of 10 bases. Germline assignment: CDR1 SGHRS and CDR2 YFSETQ.

The V gene is TRBV7-9, the J gene TRBJ2-7; possible D gene TRBD1, 6 bases. The length of the CDR3 is 15 residues. With 0 bases removed from V and 3 bases from J, the gap between germline ends came to 12 bases. Germline lookup yields CDR1 SEHNR and CDR2 FQNEAQ (reference sequence). CDR3 in amino acids: CASSLAGGPDYEQYF. In DNA form, the CDR3 reads TGTGCCAGCAGCTTAGCAGGGGGACCCGACTACGAGCAGTACTTC. Based on the CDR3 plus reference TRBV7-9 and TRBJ2-7, the full variable domain is DTGVSQNPRHKITKRGQNVTFRCDPISEHNRLYWYRQTLGQGPEFLTYFQNEAQLEKSRLLSDRFSAERPKGSFSTLEIQRTEQGDSAMYLCASSLAGGPDYEQYFGPGTRLTVT.

This clonotype was observed a few times. The J gene is TRBJ1-2, the V gene TRBV20-1; no firm D call. V lost 5 bases, J lost 5 bases, and 15 bases lay in between. Germline CDR1 and CDR2: DFQATT and SNEGSKA (reference sequence). This CDR3 has 13 residues. The CDR3 sequence: CSARQDGPYGYTF. In DNA form, the CDR3 reads TGCAGTGCTCGACAAGACGGGCCATATGGCTACACCTTC.

This clonotype has only a few counts. This chain links TRBV4-1 with TRBJ2-5; no firm D call. V was pared by 0 bases and J by 5 bases, with 13 bases between. Germline V lookup: CDR1 MGHRA, CDR2 YSYEKL. CDR3 length equals 15 residues. The CDR3 protein is CASSQDWEFRETQYF. The CDR3 DNA is TGCGCCAGCAGCCAAGATTGGGAATTTCGGGAGACCCAGTACTTC.

The V gene is TRBV12-3 or TRBV12-4, the J gene TRBJ2-3, with TRBD2 matching over 14 bases. CDR3 length: 19 amino acids. V shed 3 bases, J shed 0 bases, and the junction held 8 bases outside the gene matches. In DNA form, the CDR3 reads TGTGCCAGCAGTTTTGGGAGGACTAGCGGGGGGTTAAGCACAGATACGCAGTATTTT. Translation gives CASSFGRTSGGLSTDTQYF.

This clonotype was detected only once. This sequence may be a read error, since a much larger clone differs from it by one base. This chain links TRBV12-3 or TRBV12-4 with TRBJ1-2, with TRBD1 matching 9 bases. The CDR3 sequence is 13 residues long. In DNA form, the CDR3 reads TGTGCCAGCAGTCTACAGGGGGCCTATGACTACACCTTC. Its translation is CASSLQGAYDYTF.

V usage is TRBV6-5 and J usage is TRBJ2-5, with unresolved D. CDR3 length equals 16 residues. Germline CDR1 and CDR2: MNHEY and SVGAGI. V shed 2 bases and J shed 3 bases, with 16 bases lying between them. This CDR3 is CASSYRNPAREETQYF. In DNA form, the CDR3 reads TGTGCCAGCAGTTACCGAAACCCAGCACGGGAAGAGACCCAGTACTTC.

CDR3 DNA sequence: TGCAGCGTTGTAGGGGGTGAAAAACTGTTTTTT. Translated: CSVVGGEKLFF. The chain combines TRBV29-1 with TRBJ1-4; tentative D call: TRBD1 (6 bases). V lost 4 bases, J lost 7 bases, and 7 bases lay in between. Germline-derived CDR1 and CDR2 are SQVTM and ANQGSEA. This CDR3 has 11 residues.

The chain is built from TRBV29-1 and TRBJ2-5, with D perhaps TRBD1 or TRBD2 (6 bases each). The better agreement between TRBJ2-7 and the DNA end casts doubt on the J call. CDR3 length: 15 residues. Per germline, CDR1 SQVTM and CDR2 ANQGSEA. DNA for the CDR3: TGCAGCGTTGAAGAAGTTACAGGGAGGTCATACGAGCAGTACTTC. Amino acid sequence: CSVEEVTGRSYEQYF.